One sample yielded the 29 T cell receptor beta chains listed below, sequenced in a study of beta chain features in type 1 diabetes (dated by TCRdb to between 2018 and 2020). The library was produced with the immunoSEQ multiplex PCR assay. The entire amount of isolated RNA was reverse transcribed using the High Capacity cDNA Reverse Transcription Kit, so the sequenced TCRB transcripts were expressed ones. Here the immuneACCESS table is served through TCRdb, limited to in-frame sequences with V and J called. Missing clones are a known gap in these copies; in checked studies unresolved V genes cover under half, and the rest lacks a known reason. The sample includes 200,000 to 250,000 clones, with approximately 15% observed a single time. The top ten clones comprise 0.015% to 0.02% of the sample. Overall results and qualifications from the work: A moderate but significant shortening of TCRB CDR3 length was observed in type 1 diabetes patients in all four CD4+ subsets.

No cognate antigen is known for these TCRs. Sequencing used naive CD4+ T cells from blood. According to the study, the label for this sample's cell subset or site signals: true naive CD4+ T cells. These receptors were taken from a man aged 25-45 years with type 1 diabetes.

This clone has only a few counts. The chain has TRBV5-1 and TRBJ2-7, with 12 nucleotides matching TRBD1. V shed 1 base and J 7 bases; nucleotides not matched to a gene: 9. The CDR3 length is 16 residues. The germline V gene encodes CDR1 SGHRS and CDR2 YFSETQ. The CDR3 here is CASSLSPGQGAGEQYF. Written as DNA, the CDR3 is TGCGCCAGCAGCTTGAGCCCGGGACAGGGGGCCGGTGAGCAGTACTTC.

Here the CDR3 reads CASSLRQGDSPLHF. CDR3 coding DNA: TGTGCCAGCAGTCTCAGACAGGGGGATTCACCCCTCCACTTT. The V gene is TRBV7-9, the J gene TRBJ1-6, with 9 bases matching TRBD1. Germline lookup yields CDR1 SEHNR and CDR2 FQNEAQ (reference sequence). The CDR3 covers 14 residues. The junction had 5 bases not matched to a gene; V was cut back by 6 bases and J by 8 bases.

This clone came up a few times. The rearrangement uses TRBV5-1 and TRBJ2-2; 8 bases align to TRBD2. The CDR3 spans 14 residues. Trimming took 4 bases from V and 7 from J; bases not matched to a gene: 6. CDR1 is SGHRS, CDR2 YFSETQ, per germline. DNA of the CDR3: TGCGCCAGCAGCCGCGACGCGGGAGGCGGGGAGCTGTTTTTT. It encodes CASSRDAGGGELFF.

The chain recombines TRBV30 with TRBJ2-2; 10 nucleotides match TRBD2. V lost 4 bases and J lost 8; bases outside the gene matches: 7. Per germline, CDR1 GTSNPN and CDR2 SVGIG (reference sequence). This CDR3 region has 14 residues. The DNA of the CDR3 is TGTGCCTGGATTCGCCTAGCGGGGGTTGGGGAGCTGTTTTTT. Its protein product is CAWIRLAGVGELFF.

This clone was picked up a small number of times. V and J are TRBV30 and TRBJ2-7; tentative D call: TRBD1 (6 bases). Trimming pared 3 bases from V and 2 bases from J, leaving 17 bases between. The CDR3 has 15 residues. Germline V lookup: CDR1 GTSNPN, CDR2 SVGIG (reference sequence). CDR3 nucleotide sequence: TGTGCCTGGAGCTCAACAGGGTGGGTCCCCTACGAGCAGTACTTC. Translating it yields CAWSSTGWVPYEQYF.

This clone has a handful of counts. The chain employs TRBV20-1 and TRBJ1-2; D is unresolved. Germline loops: CDR1 DFQATT, CDR2 SNEGSKA (reference sequence). This CDR3 contains 11 residues. V gave up 4 bases and J gave up 7 bases, with 10 bases separating them. The CDR3 nucleotides are TGCAGTGCTAATCGACAAGCTGGCTACACCTTC. Translation gives CSANRQAGYTF.

About this clone: The identical CDR3 is also encoded by other nucleotide sequences in the sample. This CDR3 reads CASSPRTDTQYF. The CDR3 region has the DNA TGTGCCAGCAGCCCGCGGACAGATACGCAGTATTTT. The V call is TRBV14, the J call TRBJ2-3; no clear D gene. This CDR3 contains 12 residues. Trimming left V 4 bases short and J 3 bases short, with 5 bases between. In germline, CDR1 is SGHDN, CDR2 FVKESK.

About this clone: The same CDR3 also results from other DNA sequences found in this sample. The CDR3 spells CASSSTGNTEAFF. The CDR3 nucleotides are TGCGCCAGCAGCTCGACAGGAAACACTGAAGCTTTCTTT. This chain uses TRBV5-1 with TRBJ1-1; the D gene is possibly TRBD1 (6 bases). The CDR3 contains 13 residues. Germline V gives CDR1 SGHRS, CDR2 YFSETQ. V was clipped by 3 bases and J by 2 bases, with 8 bases between them.

This clone has just a few counts. This chain links TRBV18 with TRBJ2-3; 8 nucleotides agree with TRBD2. V shed 3 bases and J 2 bases; nucleotides not matched to a gene: 10. Germline V CDR1 and CDR2: KGHSH, LQKENI. The CDR3 spans 17 residues. In DNA, the CDR3 is TGTGCCAGCTCACCCCTAGAGACTAGCGTGATCACAGATACGCAGTATTTT. Encoded protein: CASSPLETSVITDTQYF.

This clone was observed a few times. The chain combines TRBV18 with TRBJ2-3; 7 positions match TRBD1. The CDR3 is made up of 16 amino acids. Losses at the gene ends were 1 base for V and 1 base for J; bases not matched to a gene: 5. Looked up from germline, CDR1 is KGHSH and CDR2 is LQKENI. DNA for the CDR3: TGTGCCAGCTCACCACTGCGACAGGGTGGCACAGATACGCAGTATTTT. This gives the protein CASSPLRQGGTDTQYF.

This clone was recorded a few times. The chain uses TRBV19 and TRBJ2-2; D may be TRBD1 (5 bases). CDR3 length: 16 amino acids. V lost 3 bases to trimming and J lost 3 bases, with 14 bases between them. Germline lookup yields CDR1 LNHDA and CDR2 SQIVND (reference sequence). CDR3 DNA sequence: TGTGCCAGTAGTATTCGACAGTCTACCTACACCGGGGAGCTGTTTTTT. Translation: CASSIRQSTYTGELFF.

This clone was detected a few times. The V and J genes are TRBV30 and TRBJ1-2, with a tentative D call TRBD1 (5 bases). The CDR3 sequence is 14 residues long. The V gene lost 0 bases and the J gene lost 4 bases, with 12 bases spanning the gap. The germline V gene has CDR1 GTSNPN and CDR2 SVGIG (reference sequence). CDR3 nucleotides: TGTGCCTGGAGTGTCCGGGGGAGAGGCTATGGCTACACCTTC. Its protein is CAWSVRGRGYGYTF.

This clone showed up just a few times. The genes are TRBV6-6 and TRBJ2-1; 11 bases line up with TRBD1. Germline CDR1 reads MNHNY; CDR2 reads SVGAGI (reference sequence). Trimming cost V 1 base and J 8 bases; bases outside gene matches: 7. CDR3 size: 16 residues. The CDR3: CASSYWGQGEGYEQFF. The CDR3 DNA reads as TGTGCCAGCAGTTACTGGGGACAGGGGGAAGGCTATGAGCAGTTCTTC.

This clone was detected only a few times. V and J are TRBV5-1 and TRBJ2-5; D is perhaps TRBD1 (6 bases). V lost 4 bases to trimming and J lost 5 bases, with 12 bases between them. Germline CDR1 reads SGHRS; CDR2 reads YFSETQ. The CDR3 totals 13 residues. The CDR3 loop is CASSEQGRETQYF. In nucleotides, the CDR3 is TGCGCCAGCAGCGAACAGGGCCGGGAGACCCAGTACTTC.

This clone was seen only a few times. This chain links TRBV14 with TRBJ2-2; TRBD1 matches 8 bases. Germline trimming cut 1 base from V and 4 bases from J; bases unmatched to any gene: 2. Germline V gene sequence: CDR1 SGHDN, CDR2 FVKESK. The length of the CDR3 is 15 residues. CDR3 residues: CASSQADRVTGELFF. The CDR3 DNA reads as TGTGCCAGCAGCCAAGCGGACAGGGTCACCGGGGAGCTGTTTTTT.

This chain links TRBV29-1 with TRBJ2-1; 13 bases agree with TRBD2. Per the germline V gene, CDR1 is SQVTM and CDR2 is ANQGSEA. The CDR3 is made up of 13 amino acids. The trim removed 7 bases at V and 9 bases at J, leaving 6 bases unmatched. CDR3 amino acids: CSGRLAGGIEQFF. The CDR3 bases are TGCAGCGGTAGACTAGCGGGAGGTATTGAGCAGTTCTTC.

The chain employs TRBV25-1 and TRBJ1-2; 10 nucleotides agree with TRBD1. J was trimmed by 5 bases and V by 4 bases; bases with no gene match: 7. The CDR3 length is 15 residues. The germline gives CDR1 MGHDK, CDR2 SYGVNS. The CDR3 bases are TGTGCCAGCAGTGCAACCCTGGACAGGGGGTATGGCTACACCTTC. Protein: CASSATLDRGYGYTF.

This clone was counted only a few times. V usage is TRBV9 and J usage is TRBJ1-6, with 10 bases identical to TRBD1. Unmatched junction bases numbered 7, after V lost 3 bases and J lost 10 bases. Per germline, CDR1 SGDLS and CDR2 YYNGEE. This CDR3 is 15 amino acids long. The CDR3 DNA reads as TGTGCCAGCAGCGCCGAGACAGGGGGCAGATCACCCCTCCACTTT. As protein: CASSAETGGRSPLHF.

J is TRBJ2-7 and V is TRBV6-5; 11 bases match TRBD1. Germline lookup yields CDR1 MNHEY and CDR2 SVGAGI. The CDR3 consists of 14 residues. V was pared by 6 bases and J by 7 bases, with 8 bases of the junction left unmatched. CDR3 loop: CASSPGQGVGEQYF. The CDR3 bases are TGTGCCAGCAGCCCGGGACAGGGGGTGGGGGAGCAGTACTTC.

This clone was recorded a few times. This chain connects TRBV6-1 to TRBJ1-6; D is unclear. The germline V gene has CDR1 MNHNS and CDR2 SASEGT. The CDR3 totals 11 residues. Trimming pared 5 bases from V and 6 bases from J, leaving 2 bases between. This CDR3 is CASSLNSPLHF. The CDR3 DNA reads as TGTGCCAGCAGTCTTAATTCACCCCTCCACTTT.

This clone showed up just a few times. The J gene is TRBJ1-1, the V gene TRBV30, with D perhaps TRBD1 (5 bases). The CDR3 contains 14 residues. The V end lost 2 bases, the J end lost 7 bases, and 17 bases lay between the germline ends. CDR1 is GTSNPN and CDR2 is SVGIG in the germline V gene (reference sequence). CDR3 in amino acids: CAWSRGGTADEAFF. The CDR3, as DNA: TGTGCCTGGAGTCGCGGAGGGACGGCGGATGAAGCTTTCTTT. The variable domain in full, with the rest retrieved from reference TRBV30 and TRBJ1-1, is SQTIHQWPATLVQPVGSPLSLECTVEGTSNPNLYWYRQAAGRGLQLLFYSVGIGQISSEVPQNLSASRPQDRQFILSSKKLLLSDSGFYLCAWSRGGTADEAFFGQGTRLTVV.

The rearrangement links TRBV19 to TRBJ2-4, with TRBD1 matching over 7 bases. The germline CDR1 and CDR2 sequences are LNHDA and SQIVND (reference sequence). This CDR3 is 11 amino acids long. V was pared by 7 bases and J by 9 bases, with 3 bases of the junction left unmatched. CDR3 sequence: CASTTGAIQYF. In DNA form, the CDR3 reads TGTGCCAGTACAACAGGGGCCATTCAGTACTTC.

This clone has more than one count but fewer than ten. The chain uses TRBV30 and TRBJ2-3, with D perhaps matching TRBD2 (5 bases). Germline V gene sequence: CDR1 GTSNPN, CDR2 SVGIG (reference sequence). The CDR3 runs 15 residues. V was cut by 0 bases and J by 0 bases, with 10 bases left in between. The CDR3 sequence is CAWSVLGGSTDTQYF. The CDR3 DNA reads as TGTGCCTGGAGTGTACTTGGCGGGAGCACAGATACGCAGTATTTT.

This chain connects TRBV11-2 to TRBJ2-7; D possibly corresponds to TRBD1 (5 bases). The CDR3 consists of 15 residues. With 0 bases removed from V and 2 bases from J, the gap between germline ends came to 11 bases. CDR1 SGHAT and CDR2 FQNNGV come from the germline V gene. The CDR3 nucleotides are TGTGCCAGCAGCTTAGACCCAGGGCCTACCTACGAGCAGTACTTC. Translated: CASSLDPGPTYEQYF.

This clone was recorded a few times. The chain recombines TRBV4-1 with TRBJ1-2; 8 bases match TRBD1. The CDR3 is 16 amino acids. Per the germline V gene, CDR1 is MGHRA and CDR2 is YSYEKL. The V segment lost 0 bases and the J segment 4 bases; nucleotides outside the gene matches: 7. The CDR3 nucleotides read TGCGCCAGCAGCCAAGACGAAACAGGGGGGTTCTATGGCTACACCTTC. Residues: CASSQDETGGFYGYTF.

This clone was detected a few times. The CDR3 region has the DNA TGCAGCGTTTATCCTCAGGGACAGGGCTACGAGCAGTACTTC. Its protein is CSVYPQGQGYEQYF. The chain links TRBV29-1 to TRBJ2-7, with 9 nucleotides matching TRBD1. Germline values: CDR1 SQVTM, CDR2 ANQGSEA. V lost 5 bases to trimming and J lost 3 bases; unmatched junction nucleotides: 8. CDR3 size: 14 residues.

The rearrangement joins TRBV7-6 to TRBJ2-2, with 14 bases fitting TRBD2. Germline V gives CDR1 SGHVS, CDR2 FNYEAQ. After removal of 5 bases from V and 3 bases from J, the junction contained 5 bases not matched to a gene. CDR3 length equals 17 residues. The CDR3 loop reads CASSPRLAGGDTGELFF. CDR3 DNA: TGTGCCAGCAGCCCCCGACTAGCGGGAGGGGACACCGGGGAGCTGTTTTTT. Supplemented by reference TRBV7-6 and TRBJ2-2, the full variable domain reads GAGVSQSPRYKVTKRGQDVALRCDPISGHVSLYWYRQALGQGPEFLTYFNYEAQQDKSGLPNDRFSAERPEGSISTLTIQRTEQRDSAMYRCASSPRLAGGDTGELFFGEGSRLTVL.

As DNA, the CDR3 is TGTGCCAGCAGCTTAGGCGGGAGGGTTGGAGAGACCCAGTACTTC. It encodes CASSLGGRVGETQYF. The chain is built from TRBV7-9 and TRBJ2-5, with TRBD2 matching 9 bases. In germline, CDR1 is SEHNR, CDR2 FQNEAQ (reference sequence). This CDR3 region has 15 residues. Losses at the gene ends were 1 base for V and 4 bases for J; bases not matched to a gene: 4.

This clone showed up just a few times. The V and J genes are TRBV25-1 and TRBJ2-5; no firm D call. The CDR3 sequence is 13 residues long. V was pared by 4 bases and J by 1 base, with 7 bases between. Per the germline V gene, CDR1 is MGHDK and CDR2 is SYGVNS. Here the CDR3 reads CASSGSFQETQYF. The CDR3 DNA follows: TGTGCCAGCAGTGGTTCGTTCCAAGAGACCCAGTACTTC.